This entry describes one T cell receptor beta chain. This clonotype occurred a few times. Its antigen is not yet known. No base qualities exist here, and no much larger clone lies one base off it. The data were taken from a study of post-analysis software for immune sequencing data (dated by TCRdb to 2014 to 2015). In the study overall: Disease courses on record covered relapsing-remitting, secondary progressive and progressive-relapsing multiple sclerosis, though some patients had no subtype annotation. A subset of samples was prepared in parallel using single-end sample barcoding, then pooled and co-amplified after Illumina adapter ligation. The patient repertoires were set against 10 or so previously published healthy control repertoires from donors whose ages ranged from 6 to 25 years.

General findings and caveats noted by the study authors: Compared with controls, multiple sclerosis patients had significantly lower normalized Chao1 diversity, a finding suggesting substantial peripheral T-cell clonal expansion. The multiple sclerosis patient group was slightly younger than the control group. Patients showed significantly higher frequencies than controls for about 5 TRBV segments, among them TRBV5-6, TRBV5-1 and TRBV20-1. Strong co-clustering of samples prepared in the same batch was shown by direct clustering with F measure, prompting a batch-effect correction.

To demonstrate the VDJtools post-analysis software, the study profiled TCR beta repertoires from the peripheral blood of some 13 young patients with multiple sclerosis. The patients with multiple sclerosis were children and adolescents between about 6 and 16 years of age. The CDR3 starts with the cysteine, ends with the phenylalanine, and has 19 residues. Of the read, only the CDR3 DNA is kept; its 57 bases are in frame from base 1. V is cut back by 4 bases and J by 2 bases, with 14 bases in the junction unmatched. CDR1 is given as SEHNR and CDR2 as FQNEAQ, both from the germline V gene (reference sequence). The library was generated by PCR. This sample was sequenced with an Illumina HiSeq 2500. To reduce PCR and sequencing biases, unique molecular identifiers were built into the TCR beta cDNA libraries. Approximately 500,000 cDNA molecules were obtained for every 1 to 10 million input T cells, so each molecule roughly corresponded to one T cell. Patient libraries were prepared and sequenced with the same protocol used for the earlier healthy control dataset. Within a given batch, samples were prepared together, multiplexed and sequenced on the same HiSeq lane. Regarding the original processing steps: MIGEC handled the raw barcoded reads, throwing out single-read molecular identifier groups before consensus assembly and CDR3 extraction. Clonotype tables were post-analysed with VDJtools, normalizing diversity by down-sampling all datasets to the smallest sample size. To correct batch-related cross-sample contamination, repertoire overlap clustering matched CDR3 amino acid sequences but not nucleotide sequences. The raw public data were reprocessed by TCRdb itself: fastp quality trimming at Q25, MiXCR clonotype calling, in-frame beta chains only. One record per CDR3 amino acid sequence lists the most common genes and DNA. The V and J calls reflect TCRdb's pipeline rather than the authors' work. In all, the sample holds over 700,000 distinct CDR3 sequences, and around 27% of those were seen once. Together, the top ten hold approximately 0.55% of the sample.

The sequence is built from TRBV7-9 and TRBJ2-5, and TRBD1 matches 12 of the central bases. Material for sequencing was blood. The source is a girl aged 5 to 17 with multiple sclerosis. The CDR3 corresponds to CASSSRTGQGALWQETQYF. The nucleotide sequence reads TGTGCCAGCAGCTCAAGGACGGGACAGGGGGCCTTGTGGCAAGAGACCCAGTACTTC.